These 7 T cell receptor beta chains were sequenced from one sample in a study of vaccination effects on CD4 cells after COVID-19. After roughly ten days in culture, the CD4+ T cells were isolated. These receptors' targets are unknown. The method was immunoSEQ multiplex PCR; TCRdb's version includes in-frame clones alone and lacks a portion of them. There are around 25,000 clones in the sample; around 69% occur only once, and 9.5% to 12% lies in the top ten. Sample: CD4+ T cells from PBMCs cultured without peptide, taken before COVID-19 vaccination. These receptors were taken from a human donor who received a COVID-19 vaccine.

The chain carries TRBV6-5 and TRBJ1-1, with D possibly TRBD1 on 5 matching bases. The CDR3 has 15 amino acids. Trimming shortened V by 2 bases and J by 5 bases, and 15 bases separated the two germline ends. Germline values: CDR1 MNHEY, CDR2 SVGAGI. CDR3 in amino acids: CASSYGGSLGTEAFF. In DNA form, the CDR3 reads TGTGCCAGCAGTTACGGGGGGAGCCTGGGGACTGAAGCTTTCTTT.

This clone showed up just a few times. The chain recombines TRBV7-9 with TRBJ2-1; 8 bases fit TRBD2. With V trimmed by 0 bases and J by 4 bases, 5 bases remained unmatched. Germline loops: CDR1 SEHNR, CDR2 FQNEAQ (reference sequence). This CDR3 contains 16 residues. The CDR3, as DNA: TGTGCCAGCAGCTTAGCGAGCGGGGGCCCTTACAATGAGCAGTTCTTC. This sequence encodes CASSLASGGPYNEQFF.

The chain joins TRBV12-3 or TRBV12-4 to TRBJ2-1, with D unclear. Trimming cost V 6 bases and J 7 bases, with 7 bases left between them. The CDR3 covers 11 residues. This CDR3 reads CASSLINEQFF. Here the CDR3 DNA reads TGTGCCAGCAGCCTGATTAATGAGCAGTTCTTC.

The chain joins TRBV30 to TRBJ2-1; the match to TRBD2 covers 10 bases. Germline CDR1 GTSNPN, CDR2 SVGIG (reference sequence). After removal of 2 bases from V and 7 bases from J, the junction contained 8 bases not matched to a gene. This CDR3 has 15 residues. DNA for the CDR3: TGTGCCTGGAGTCATTTAGCGGGGGGAGGTAATGAGCAGTTCTTC. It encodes CAWSHLAGGGNEQFF. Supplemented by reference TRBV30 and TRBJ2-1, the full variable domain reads SQTIHQWPATLVQPVGSPLSLECTVEGTSNPNLYWYRQAAGRGLQLLFYSVGIGQISSEVPQNLSASRPQDRQFILSSKKLLLSDSGFYLCAWSHLAGGGNEQFFGPGTRLTVL.

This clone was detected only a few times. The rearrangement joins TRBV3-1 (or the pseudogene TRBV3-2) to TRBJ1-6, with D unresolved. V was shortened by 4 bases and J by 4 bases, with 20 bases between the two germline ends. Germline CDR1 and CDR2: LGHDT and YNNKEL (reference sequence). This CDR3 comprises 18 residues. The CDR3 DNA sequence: TGTGCCAGCAGCCCCGATCCGGGTCAGCGAGGGTATAATTCACCCCTCCACTTT. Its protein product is CASSPDPGQRGYNSPLHF.

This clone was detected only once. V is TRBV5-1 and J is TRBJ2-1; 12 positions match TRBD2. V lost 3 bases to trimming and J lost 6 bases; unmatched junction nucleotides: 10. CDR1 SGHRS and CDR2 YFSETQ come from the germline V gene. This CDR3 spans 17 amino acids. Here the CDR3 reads CASSWTKTSGGGNEQFF. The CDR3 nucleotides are TGCGCCAGCAGCTGGACTAAGACTAGCGGGGGCGGCAATGAGCAGTTCTTC.

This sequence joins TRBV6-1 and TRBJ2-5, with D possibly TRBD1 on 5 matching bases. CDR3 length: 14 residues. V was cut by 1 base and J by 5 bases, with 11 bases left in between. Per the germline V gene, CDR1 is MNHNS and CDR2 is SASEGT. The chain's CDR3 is CASSEEGRAETQYF. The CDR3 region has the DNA TGTGCCAGCAGTGAAGAAGGCAGGGCGGAGACCCAGTACTTC.